These 8 T cell receptor beta chains share one sample of origin, sequenced in a study of neurological immune-mediated disorders (dated by TCRdb to the late 2010s). Receptors were amplified or captured by 5' RACE. TCRdb names Illumina HiSeq 2500 as the instrument used. TCRdb's own reprocessing of the public reads used fastp at Q25 and MiXCR and kept productive beta chains. Each entry is one CDR3 protein sequence, shown with its most common DNA and genes. In this sample the table shows just over 30,000 distinct CDR3 sequences, around 4% of which occur a single time. Of the sample, 20% to 30% falls within the top ten clones. The specimen was CD4+ T cells from blood. The receptors originated from a woman between 40 and 55 years old in good health.

The sample holds many counts of this clonotype. The J gene is TRBJ1-2, the V gene TRBV28, with unresolved D. The CDR3 loop spans 12 amino acids. The ends were cut back, 6 bases at V and 4 bases at J, with 9 bases in the middle. The germline V gene has CDR1 MDHEN and CDR2 SYDVKM. CDR3 in amino acids: CASSGDSYGYTF. The CDR3 nucleotides read TGTGCCAGCAGCGGAGATTCCTATGGCTACACCTTC.

This clonotype was recorded at least ten times. The genes are TRBV20-1 and TRBJ2-3; TRBD2 matches 8 bases. The germline V gene has CDR1 DFQATT and CDR2 SNEGSKA (reference sequence). This CDR3 comprises 15 residues. Losses at the gene ends were 6 bases for V and 6 bases for J; bases not matched to a gene: 14. The CDR3 nucleotides are TGCAGTGCCCCTCCCCCGGGACTAGTAGCGGATACGCAGTATTTT. Translation: CSAPPPGLVADTQYF.

This clonotype was counted ten times or more. This chain uses TRBV3-1 with TRBJ2-7, with D maybe TRBD1 (5 bases). The CDR3 is 16 residues long. Germline V gives CDR1 LGHDT, CDR2 YNNKEL (reference sequence). Trimming pared 0 bases from V and 6 bases from J, leaving 18 bases between. CDR3 sequence: CASSQDGQGSAREQYF. DNA of the CDR3: TGTGCCAGCAGCCAAGACGGGCAGGGTTCGGCTCGCGAGCAGTACTTC.

This clonotype was seen ten or more times. V is TRBV12-3 or TRBV12-4 and J is TRBJ1-5; D not resolved. V lost 8 bases, J lost 4 bases, and 15 bases lay in between. The CDR3 sequence is 14 residues long. The CDR3 sequence: CASQDRAQNQPQHF. CDR3 DNA: TGTGCCAGCCAGGATCGGGCTCAAAATCAGCCCCAGCATTTT.

This clonotype was seen at least ten times. The chain has TRBV5-1 and TRBJ1-2; unclear D gene. Germline V gives CDR1 SGHRS, CDR2 YFSETQ. Trimming took 7 bases from V and 8 from J, leaving 15 bases between them. This CDR3 has 12 residues. CDR3 sequence: CASGDMGYGYTF. Written as DNA, the CDR3 is TGCGCCAGCGGCGACATGGGGTACGGCTACACCTTC.

This clonotype was detected ten times or more. The CDR3 DNA reads TGCGCCAGCAGCACCGGCCGGGGGTCTAATGAAAAACTGTTTTTT. Translation gives CASSTGRGSNEKLFF. The chain is built from TRBV5-1 and TRBJ1-4; a weak D match, TRBD1 (5 bases). The CDR3 is made up of 15 amino acids. With 4 bases removed from V and 3 bases from J, the gap between germline ends came to 13 bases. From germline, CDR1 is SGHRS and CDR2 YFSETQ. The full variable domain, in which reference TRBV5-1 and TRBJ1-4 provide the parts outside the CDR3, is KAGVTQTPRYLIKTRGQQVTLSCSPISGHRSVSWYQQTPGQGLQFLFEYFSETQRNKGNFPGRFSGRQFSNSRSEMNVSTLELGDSALYLCASSTGRGSNEKLFFGSGTQLSVL.

The table lists this clonotype with many counts. This rearrangement joins TRBV25-1 to TRBJ1-2, with D tentatively TRBD1 (5 bases). Germline-derived CDR1 and CDR2 are MGHDK and SYGVNS. V shed 5 bases and J shed 4 bases, with 20 bases lying between them. The CDR3 is 16 residues long. CDR3 DNA sequence: TGTGCCAGCAGTATGAGCGGGACTGCCTCGAGCTATGGCTACACCTTC. Its protein is CASSMSGTASSYGYTF.

Many counts were recorded for this clonotype. This chain connects TRBV10-3 to TRBJ1-5; 8 bases map to TRBD1. There are 13 residues in the CDR3. Per germline, CDR1 ENHRY and CDR2 SYGVKD. V lost 11 bases, J lost 0 bases, and 3 bases stayed unmatched. The CDR3 DNA reads TGTGCCTCGGGACAGGATAGCAATCAGCCCCAGCATTTT. Translation: CASGQDSNQPQHF.